This TCR beta chain was sequenced during a study of T cells expressing NK-cell markers. Study observations and caveats: Dominant NKG2C+ clonotypes were found to form about 1.0-7.5% of CD8+ T cells in a handful of donors. Evidence did not settle whether expanded NKG2C+ T cell clones targeted HCMV.

The CDR3 is 14 residues long. Comments on this clonotype: What it binds is unknown.

5'RACE template switching built TCR beta cDNA with unique molecular identifiers. TCRdb re-called the 5' RACE reads; every CDR3 protein appears as one record, without DNA. The listing records a few hundred thousand distinct CDR3 sequences. The sequencing sample was made of blood T cells: a sorted CD56 or NKG2C T cell subset, CD4+ or CD8+ T cells, or bulk PBMC T cells (not recorded which). The chain carries TRBV12-3 or TRBV12-4 and TRBJ2-5; TCRdb designates TRBD2, a call that cannot be tested without DNA. This clonotype was sampled from a man aged 18 to 29 in good health. This chain's CDR3 is CASGALATTETQYF.